The clone carrying this TCR beta chain has only a few counts. The antigen is unknown. The ends were cut back, 7 bases at V and 6 bases at J, with 10 bases in the middle. CDR3 length equals 12 residues. CDR1 and CDR2 (germline): SEHNR, FQNEAQ (reference sequence). This entry comes from a study of beta chain features in type 1 diabetes. Every isolated RNA sample was fully reverse transcribed, so sequencing captured expressed TCRB transcripts. Using immunoSEQ multiplex PCR, the repertoire was profiled, and TCRdb retains in-frame clones only, with some absent. Of about 740,000 clones listed, roughly 12% are singletons. Study-wide points: Researchers report that Type 1 diabetes patients had moderately but significantly shorter TCRB CDR3s across all four CD4+ subsets.

The TCR sequence derives from a man younger than 35 with type 1 diabetes. V gene TRBV7-9 combines with J gene TRBJ2-1, with D perhaps assigned TRBD1 or TRBD2 (6 bases each). The sample comprised naive CD4+ T cells from blood. This CDR3 reads CASTGGGNEQFF. The CDR3 DNA sequence: TGTGCCAGCACCGGAGGGGGCAATGAGCAGTTCTTC.